This T cell receptor beta chain was sequenced for a study of OX40 agonist ivuxolimab in advanced cancers. Across the whole study: Subjects had a mean age of around 60 years, with a range of about 23 to 90; almost 85% were male.

Using immunoSEQ multiplex PCR, the repertoire was profiled, and TCRdb retains in-frame clones only, with some absent. The repertoire includes about 22,000 clones, around four fifths of them detected once, and nearly 35% sits in the top ten. About this clone: Its matching antigen is unknown.

CDR1 and CDR2 from the germline V gene are KGHSH and LQKENI. CDR3 size: 13 residues. Trimming removed 3 bases from V and 7 bases from J, with 9 bases in between. Study observations and caveats: Compared with CD4+, CD8+ T cells on average had more expanded clones.

Sequenced material: CD4+ or CD8+ T cells sorted from blood, taken in a trial of the OX40 agonist ivuxolimab. The chain couples TRBV18 to TRBJ2-2; D perhaps matches TRBD1 (6 bases). The sequence derives from an adult with an advanced solid tumor such as melanoma, head and neck, liver or kidney cancer. The CDR3 protein is CASSPSDSGELFF. CDR3 nucleotide sequence: TGTGCCAGCTCACCGTCGGACAGCGGGGAGCTGTTTTTT.